The source of this T cell receptor beta chain is a study of shared clonotypes between healthy human individuals. Data came from immunoSEQ multiplex PCR; TCRdb stores just in-frame clones and leaves some out. This table holds 2 million to 2.5 million clones, under 97% found once. This clone came up once. The same CDR3 arises from other DNA sequences in this sample as well. With 0 bases clipped from V and 8 bases from J, the junction kept 4 bases outside the gene matches. The CDR3 covers 14 residues. Germline-derived CDR1 and CDR2 are SGHRS and YFSETQ. V and J are TRBV5-1 and TRBJ1-4, with 7 bases that match TRBD1. Sequenced input: naive CD4+ T cells sorted from blood. Subset of the sample: CD45RA+ positively selected. The receptor's source is a young man in good health. CDR3 sequence (DNA): TGCGCCAGCAGCTTGGGAGGGGGCGAAGAAAAACTGTTTTTT. It encodes CASSLGGGEEKLFF.